The 8 T cell receptor beta chains in this list originate from one sample, sequenced in a study of shared clonotypes between healthy human individuals. Method: immunoSEQ multiplex PCR; TCRdb's copy keeps in-frame clones and lacks some. Of some 530,000 clones detected, approximately 80% appear once; the ten largest clones hold about 12%. The specimen sequenced was PBMCs. These receptors all stem from a woman aged 40 to 50 in good health. Some clones in this sample may be carry-over from other donors' samples.

In this sample, this clone turned up a few times. V and J are TRBV11-1 and TRBJ2-5; 7 bases are shared with TRBD1. Near its end, the DNA agrees better with TRBJ2-7, so the J call may be wrong. Germline-derived CDR1 and CDR2 are SGHAT and FQDESV (reference sequence). The CDR3 is made up of 14 amino acids. CDR3 nucleotide sequence: TGTGCCAGCAGCTTAGGACAGGGCGTCAACGAGCAGTACTTC. Translation: CASSLGQGVNEQYF.

With regard to this clone: Just one base apart from a much larger clone, this may be a read error. The rearrangement uses TRBV13 and TRBJ2-3; D is uncertain. Trimming shortened V by 2 bases and J by 1 base, and 19 bases separated the two germline ends. Looked up from germline, CDR1 is PRHDT and CDR2 is FYEKMQ (reference sequence). This CDR3 comprises 18 residues. The CDR3 bases are TGTGCCAGCAGCTTACCCCCGATAGGGATTAGGGGCACAGATACGCAGTATTTT. Translating it yields CASSLPPIGIRGTDTQYF.

Only one count was recorded for this clone. One end of the junction is discordant with germline, which a read error may explain. The chain has TRBV18 and TRBJ2-2; D possibly matches TRBD1 or TRBD2 (5 bases each). Germline lookup yields CDR1 KGHSH and CDR2 LQKENI. The CDR3 has 16 amino acids. The DNA of the CDR3 is TGTGCCAGCTCACCGAACAGGTGTCGGGTTGACCGGGGAGCTGTTTTT. It yields the protein CASSPNRCRVDRGAVF.

A note on this clone: A much larger clone is a single base away; this may be a read error. The CDR3 end shows no conserved phenylalanine or tryptophan, and so a read error is likely. The V gene is TRBV6-4, the J gene TRBJ2-7, with D possibly TRBD2 on 5 matching bases. CDR1 and CDR2 (germline): MRHNA, SNTAGT. Trimming removed 6 bases from V and 5 bases from J, with 11 bases in between. CDR3 size: 12 residues. The DNA for the CDR3 is TGTGCCAGCAGCTCTAGCAATCACGAGCAGTACCTC. It encodes CASSSSNHEQYL.

This clone was seen only once. This chain connects TRBV7-2 to TRBJ1-1; 7 nucleotides align to TRBD1. V dropped 4 bases and J dropped 0; count of bases not matched to a gene: 14. Per the germline V gene, CDR1 is SGHTA and CDR2 is FQGNSA. The CDR3 has 18 residues. The CDR3, as DNA: TGTGCCAGCAGCTCCCCTGAGGGGTACAGGGGCCTGAACACTGAAGCTTTCTTT. Translated: CASSSPEGYRGLNTEAFF.

This rearrangement joins TRBV15 to TRBJ2-5; 7 bases match TRBD1. V gave up 1 base and J gave up 3 bases; unmatched junction bases: 2. The CDR3 length is 14 residues. The V gene's germline CDR1 is LNHNV and CDR2 YYDKDF (reference sequence). Written as DNA, the CDR3 is TGTGCCACCAGCAGAGTTGGGACAGAAGAGACCCAGTACTTC. It encodes CATSRVGTEETQYF.

The V and J genes are TRBV7-2 and TRBJ2-7; possible D gene TRBD2, 6 bases. The CDR3 has 14 amino acids. Germline V CDR1 and CDR2: SGHTA, FQGNSA. Trimming removed 7 bases from V and 2 bases from J, with 15 bases in between. The CDR3 DNA follows: TGTGCCAGCACCTACTCCGGGGGAACCTACGAGCAGTACTTC. This gives the protein CASTYSGGTYEQYF.

Regarding this clone: At the DNA level, this CDR3 is encoded by other sequences in the same sample as well. The chain carries TRBV5-1 and TRBJ2-5, with 9 bases identical to TRBD1. The germline gives CDR1 SGHRS, CDR2 YFSETQ. Trimming cost V 0 bases and J 5 bases; bases outside gene matches: 5. The CDR3 extends over 15 amino acids. CDR3 protein: CASSLATGGGETQYF. Here the CDR3 DNA reads TGCGCCAGCAGCTTGGCCACAGGGGGCGGGGAGACCCAGTACTTC.